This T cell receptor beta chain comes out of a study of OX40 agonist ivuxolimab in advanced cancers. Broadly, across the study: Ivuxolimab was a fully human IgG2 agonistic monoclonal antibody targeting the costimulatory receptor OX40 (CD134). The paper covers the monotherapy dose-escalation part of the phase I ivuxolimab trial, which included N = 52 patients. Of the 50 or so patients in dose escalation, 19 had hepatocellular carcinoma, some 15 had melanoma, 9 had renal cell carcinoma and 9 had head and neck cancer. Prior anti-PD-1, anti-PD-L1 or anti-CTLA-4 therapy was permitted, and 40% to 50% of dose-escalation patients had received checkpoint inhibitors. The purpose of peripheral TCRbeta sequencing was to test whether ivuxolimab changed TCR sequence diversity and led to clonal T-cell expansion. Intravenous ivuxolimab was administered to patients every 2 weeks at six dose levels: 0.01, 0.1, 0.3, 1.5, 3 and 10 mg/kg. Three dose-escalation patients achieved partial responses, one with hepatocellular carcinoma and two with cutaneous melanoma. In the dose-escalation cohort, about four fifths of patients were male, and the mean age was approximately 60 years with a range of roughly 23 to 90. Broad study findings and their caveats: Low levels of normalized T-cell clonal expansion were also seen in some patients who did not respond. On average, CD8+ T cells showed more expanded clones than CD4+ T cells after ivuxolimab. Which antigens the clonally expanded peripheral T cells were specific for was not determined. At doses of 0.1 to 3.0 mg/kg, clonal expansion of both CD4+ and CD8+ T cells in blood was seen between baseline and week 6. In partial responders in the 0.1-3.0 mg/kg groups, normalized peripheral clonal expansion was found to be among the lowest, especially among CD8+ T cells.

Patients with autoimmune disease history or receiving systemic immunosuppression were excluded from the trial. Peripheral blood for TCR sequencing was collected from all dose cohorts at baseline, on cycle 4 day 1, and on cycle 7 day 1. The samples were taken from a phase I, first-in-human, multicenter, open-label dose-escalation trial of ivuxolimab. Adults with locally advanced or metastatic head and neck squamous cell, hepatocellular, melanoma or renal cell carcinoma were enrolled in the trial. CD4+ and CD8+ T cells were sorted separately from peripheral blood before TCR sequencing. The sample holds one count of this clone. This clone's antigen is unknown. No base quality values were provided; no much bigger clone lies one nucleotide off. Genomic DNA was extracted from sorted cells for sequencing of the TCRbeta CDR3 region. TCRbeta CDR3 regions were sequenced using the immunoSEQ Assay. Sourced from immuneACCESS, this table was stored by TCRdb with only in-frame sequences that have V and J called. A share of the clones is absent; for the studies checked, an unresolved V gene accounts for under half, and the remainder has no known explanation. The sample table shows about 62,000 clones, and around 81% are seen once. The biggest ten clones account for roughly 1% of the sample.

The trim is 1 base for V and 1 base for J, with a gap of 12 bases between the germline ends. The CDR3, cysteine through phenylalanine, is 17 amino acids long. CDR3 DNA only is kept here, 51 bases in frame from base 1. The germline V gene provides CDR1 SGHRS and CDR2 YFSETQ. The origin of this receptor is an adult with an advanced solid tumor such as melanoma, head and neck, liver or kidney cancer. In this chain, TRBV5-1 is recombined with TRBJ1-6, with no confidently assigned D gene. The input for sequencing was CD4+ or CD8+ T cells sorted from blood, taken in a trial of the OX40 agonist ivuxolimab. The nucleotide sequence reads TGCGCCAGCAGCTTGAACCCCGTAGGGTCCTATAATTCACCCCTCCACTTT. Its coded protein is CASSLNPVGSYNSPLHF.